The 23 T cell receptor beta chains in this list originate from one sample, sequenced in a study of blood T cell repertoires in COVID-19. Sequencing used immunoSEQ multiplex PCR; TCRdb keeps in-frame clones, though not all of them. The table records 150,000 to 200,000 clones, around nine tenths of them present only once. The specimen was PBMCs or T cells enriched from blood (not recorded which). The receptor source for this set is a woman aged 18-29 years who had recovered from COVID-19.

This clone was counted only a few times. This chain links TRBV6-5 with TRBJ2-7; 8 bases match TRBD2. CDR3 size: 15 residues. V dropped 7 bases and J dropped 2; count of bases not matched to a gene: 10. CDR1 is MNHEY, CDR2 SVGAGI, per germline. CDR3 region: CASITGLAGPYEQYF. The DNA for the CDR3 is TGTGCCAGCATCACAGGACTAGCAGGACCCTACGAGCAGTACTTC.

V usage is TRBV15 and J usage is TRBJ2-1; 8 bases agree with TRBD2. Germline loops: CDR1 LNHNV, CDR2 YYDKDF (reference sequence). Trimming at V came to 0 bases and at J to 7 bases, leaving 8 bases not matched to a gene. The CDR3 has 16 residues. The CDR3 DNA reads TGTGCCACCAGCAGAGAATACGGGAGGGCTCAGAATGAGCAGTTCTTC. Translation: CATSREYGRAQNEQFF.

Concerning this clone: An end of the junction does not agree with germline; a read error may underlie this. The rearrangement uses TRBV28 and TRBJ2-3; 8 positions agree with TRBD1. Germline V lookup: CDR1 MDHEN, CDR2 SYDVKM. The length of the CDR3 is 14 residues. Written as DNA, the CDR3 is TGTGCCAGCAGCCTACCCCCGGGGACAGGTACGCAGTATTTT. Amino acid sequence: CASSLPPGTGTQYF.

J is TRBJ2-1 and V is TRBV9, with 10 bases lining up with TRBD2. This CDR3 is built from 15 residues. V gave up 4 bases and J gave up 8 bases; unmatched junction bases: 9. CDR1 and CDR2 from the germline V gene are SGDLS and YYNGEE. CDR3 loop: CASSSSLAGDDEQFF. CDR3 DNA sequence: TGTGCCAGCAGCTCCAGCCTAGCGGGAGATGATGAGCAGTTCTTC.

The chain is built from TRBV10-3 and TRBJ2-6, with D maybe TRBD2 (6 bases). This CDR3 spans 20 amino acids. Germline V gene data show CDR1 as ENHRY and CDR2 as SYGVKD. V dropped 4 bases and J dropped 0 bases, with 22 bases sitting between them. CDR3: CAISVGPSGQGGSGANVLTF. The DNA for the CDR3 is TGTGCCATCAGTGTAGGCCCATCGGGGCAGGGAGGCTCTGGGGCCAACGTCCTGACTTTC.

This chain links TRBV5-1 with TRBJ2-5, with 7 positions matching TRBD2. The germline V gene encodes CDR1 SGHRS and CDR2 YFSETQ. The CDR3 length is 15 residues. V shed 0 bases, J shed 4 bases, and the junction held 6 bases outside the gene matches. Written as DNA, the CDR3 is TGCGCCAGCAGCTTGGGAGCGGGGAGGGGAGAGACCCAGTACTTC. The encoded protein is CASSLGAGRGETQYF.

The chain links TRBV28 to TRBJ2-7; possible D gene TRBD2, 6 bases. The CDR3 is made up of 16 amino acids. Germline loops: CDR1 MDHEN, CDR2 SYDVKM. The V gene lost 7 bases and the J gene lost 6 bases, with 25 bases spanning the gap. The CDR3 loop is CASNTARGSLEGEQYF. The CDR3 coding sequence is TGTGCCAGCAACACCGCTCGGGGATCCTTGGAGGGCGAGCAGTACTTC.

This chain connects TRBV30 to TRBJ1-3; 7 nucleotides align to TRBD1. Germline values: CDR1 GTSNPN, CDR2 SVGIG (reference sequence). CDR3 length: 16 residues. With 3 bases clipped from V and 1 base from J, the junction kept 9 bases outside the gene matches. The CDR3 spells CAWSWRQGISGNTIYF. The CDR3 DNA reads TGTGCCTGGAGCTGGAGACAGGGTATATCTGGAAACACCATATATTTT.

The J gene is TRBJ2-5, the V gene TRBV28, with 14 bases aligning to TRBD2. CDR3 length equals 15 residues. Germline V gene data show CDR1 as MDHEN and CDR2 as SYDVKM. With 7 bases clipped from V and 5 bases from J, the junction kept 6 bases outside the gene matches. The CDR3 region is CASTGTSGRFETQYF. As DNA, the CDR3 is TGTGCCAGCACTGGGACTAGCGGGAGATTCGAGACCCAGTACTTC.

CDR3 in amino acids: CATSKREFSGANVLTF. The CDR3 DNA reads TGTGCCACCAGCAAACGCGAATTCTCTGGGGCCAACGTCCTGACTTTC. This chain joins TRBV15 and TRBJ2-6; unclear D gene. CDR1 and CDR2 from the germline V gene are LNHNV and YYDKDF (reference sequence). Trimming shortened V by 4 bases and J by 0 bases, and 10 bases separated the two germline ends. The CDR3 spans 16 residues.

The chain recombines TRBV6-5 with TRBJ1-6; TRBD1 matches 9 bases. Trimming took 4 bases from V and 3 from J; bases not matched to a gene: 4. The CDR3 has 16 amino acids. Germline assignment: CDR1 MNHEY and CDR2 SVGAGI. The CDR3 loop reads CASSLQGAGYNSPLHF. The CDR3 nucleotides read TGTGCCAGCAGTTTACAGGGGGCCGGCTATAATTCACCCCTCCACTTT.

With regard to this clone: One end of the junction varies from germline; a read error may be responsible. The chain uses TRBV6-1 and TRBJ1-2, with 8 bases identical to TRBD1. The germline CDR1 and CDR2 sequences are MNHNS and SASEGT. This CDR3 contains 15 residues. The chain's CDR3 is CASNEPGQGAWGYTF. CDR3 DNA sequence: TGTGCCAGCAATGAACCCGGACAGGGTGCCTGGGGCTACACCTTC.

The chain links TRBV12-3 or TRBV12-4 to TRBJ1-1; the D is unclear. The CDR3 is 11 residues long. V dropped 3 bases and J dropped 4 bases, with 3 bases sitting between them. CDR3 DNA sequence: TGTGCCAGCAGTTTTCGCACTGAAGCTTTCTTT. Its protein is CASSFRTEAFF.

CDR3 coding DNA: TGTGCCAGCAGGGACAGGGGGCGACGCGCCGGGGAGCTGTTTTTT. It encodes CASRDRGRRAGELFF. The J gene is TRBJ2-2, the V gene TRBV6-6, with 11 bases lining up with TRBD1. The V segment lost 6 bases and the J segment 6 bases; nucleotides outside the gene matches: 6. Germline loops: CDR1 MNHNY, CDR2 SVGAGI (reference sequence). CDR3 size: 15 residues.

This clone was seen only once. V gene TRBV2 combines with J gene TRBJ2-3; 7 bases line up with TRBD2. The CDR3 is 15 amino acids. The junction had 11 bases not matched to a gene; V was cut back by 7 bases and J by 4 bases. Germline V gene lookup returns CDR1 SNHLY and CDR2 FYNNEI. The CDR3 here is CASIGRTRVPDTQYF. CDR3 bases: TGTGCCAGCATCGGGAGGACTAGGGTGCCAGATACGCAGTATTTT. The full variable domain, completed using reference TRBV2 and TRBJ2-3, is EPEVTQTPSHQVTQMGQEVILRCVPISNHLYFYWYRQILGQKVEFLVSFYNNEISEKSEIFDDQFSVERPDGSNFTLKIRSTKLEDSAMYFCASIGRTRVPDTQYFGPGTRLTVL.

V gene TRBV15 combines with J gene TRBJ2-5, with 7 bases identical to TRBD1. Trimming cost V 3 bases and J 3 bases; bases outside gene matches: 4. CDR1 LNHNV and CDR2 YYDKDF come from the germline V gene (reference sequence). This CDR3 spans 14 amino acids. The CDR3 sequence is CATSRQTGKETQYF. Written as DNA, the CDR3 is TGTGCCACCAGCAGGCAGACAGGGAAAGAGACCCAGTACTTC.

The chain carries TRBV6-1 and TRBJ1-3; D unresolved. V lost 3 bases to trimming and J lost 0 bases, with 6 bases between them. This CDR3 region has 14 residues. Germline loops: CDR1 MNHNS, CDR2 SASEGT. The chain's CDR3 is CASSDHGSGNTIYF. The CDR3 DNA reads as TGTGCCAGCAGTGATCACGGCTCTGGAAACACCATATATTTT.

J is TRBJ1-5 and V is TRBV5-1; tentatively, D is TRBD1 (5 bases). V was clipped by 0 bases and J by 7 bases, with 8 bases between them. Looked up from germline, CDR1 is SGHRS and CDR2 is YFSETQ. This CDR3 contains 13 residues. In DNA, the CDR3 is TGCGCCAGCAGCTTGGAGGGGCCCCAGCCCCAGCATTTT. It codes for CASSLEGPQPQHF.

The chain carries TRBV19 and TRBJ2-7; the D gene is possibly TRBD1 (8 bases). Germline CDR1 reads LNHDA; CDR2 reads SQIVND (reference sequence). The CDR3 sequence is 13 residues long. With 5 bases removed from V and 11 bases from J, the gap between germline ends came to 19 bases. This CDR3 reads CASSVDREGQEYF. The CDR3 region has the DNA TGTGCCAGTAGTGTGGACAGGGAGGGACAAGAGTACTTC.

In its sample, this clone was seen once. The genes are TRBV10-3 and TRBJ2-5; 8 bases are shared with TRBD2. CDR1 is ENHRY and CDR2 is SYGVKD in the germline V gene. This CDR3 has 15 amino acids. V shed 3 bases and J 5 bases; nucleotides not matched to a gene: 8. The CDR3 sequence: CAISELAGGAETQYF. In DNA form, the CDR3 reads TGTGCCATCAGTGAACTGGCGGGAGGAGCTGAGACCCAGTACTTC.

The chain links TRBV25-1 to TRBJ2-1; a possible D gene is TRBD2 (6 bases). Germline-derived CDR1 and CDR2 are MGHDK and SYGVNS. V lost 8 bases, J lost 8 bases, and 19 bases lay in between. CDR3 length: 14 amino acids. CDR3 residues: CASSVWEAGDEQFF. The CDR3, as DNA: TGTGCCAGCTCTGTGTGGGAGGCAGGCGATGAGCAGTTCTTC. The variable domain in full, completed from reference TRBV25-1 and TRBJ2-1, reads EADIYQTPRYLVIGTGKKITLECSQTMGHDKMYWYQQDPGMELHLIHYSYGVNSTEKGDLSSESTVSRIRTEHFPLTLESARPSHTSQYLCASSVWEAGDEQFFGPGTRLTVL.

The chain has TRBV30 and TRBJ1-5; 9 positions match TRBD1. Losses at the gene ends were 3 bases for V and 5 bases for J; bases not matched to a gene: 5. From germline, CDR1 is GTSNPN and CDR2 SVGIG (reference sequence). The CDR3 has 14 residues. CDR3 sequence (DNA): TGTGCCTGGAGCTCGGGACAGGGTTATCAGCCCCAGCATTTT. Its protein product is CAWSSGQGYQPQHF.

This sequence joins TRBV24-1 and TRBJ2-7, with TRBD1 identical over 7 bases. The CDR3 sequence is 14 residues long. Per the germline V gene, CDR1 is KGHDR and CDR2 is SFDVKD. V shed 5 bases, J shed 6 bases, and the junction held 9 bases outside the gene matches. In DNA, the CDR3 is TGTGCCACCAGTGCCGGGACAGAGAAGGGCGAGCAGTACTTC. Protein product: CATSAGTEKGEQYF.